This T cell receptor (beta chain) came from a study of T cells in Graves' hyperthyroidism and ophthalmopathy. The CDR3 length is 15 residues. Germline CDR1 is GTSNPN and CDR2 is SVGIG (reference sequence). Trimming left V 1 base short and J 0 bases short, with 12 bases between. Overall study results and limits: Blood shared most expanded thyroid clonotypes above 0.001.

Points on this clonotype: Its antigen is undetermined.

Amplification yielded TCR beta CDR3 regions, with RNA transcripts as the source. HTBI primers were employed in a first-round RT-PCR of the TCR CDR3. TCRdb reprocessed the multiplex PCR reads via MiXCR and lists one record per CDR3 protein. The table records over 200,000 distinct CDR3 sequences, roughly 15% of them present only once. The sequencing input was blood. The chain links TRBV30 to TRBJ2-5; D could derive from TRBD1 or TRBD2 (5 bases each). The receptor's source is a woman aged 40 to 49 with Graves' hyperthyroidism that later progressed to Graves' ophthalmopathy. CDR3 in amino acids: CAWSEGMGHQETQYF. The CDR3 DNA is TGTGCCTGGAGTGAGGGGATGGGACACCAAGAGACCCAGTACTTC.